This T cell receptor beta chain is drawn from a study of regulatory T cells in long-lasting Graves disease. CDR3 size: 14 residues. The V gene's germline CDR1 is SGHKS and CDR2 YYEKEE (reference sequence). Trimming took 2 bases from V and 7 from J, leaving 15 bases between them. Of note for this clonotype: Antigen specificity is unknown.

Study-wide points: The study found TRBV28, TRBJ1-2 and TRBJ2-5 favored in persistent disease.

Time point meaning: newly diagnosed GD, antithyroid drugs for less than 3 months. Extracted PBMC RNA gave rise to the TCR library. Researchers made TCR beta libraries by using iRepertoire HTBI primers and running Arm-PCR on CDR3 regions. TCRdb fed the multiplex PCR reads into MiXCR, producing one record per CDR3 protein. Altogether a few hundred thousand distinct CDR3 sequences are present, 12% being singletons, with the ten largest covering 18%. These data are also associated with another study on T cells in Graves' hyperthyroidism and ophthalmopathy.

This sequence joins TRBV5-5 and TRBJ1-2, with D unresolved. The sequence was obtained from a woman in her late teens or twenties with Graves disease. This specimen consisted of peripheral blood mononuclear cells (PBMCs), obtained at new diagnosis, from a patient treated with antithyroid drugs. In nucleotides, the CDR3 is TGTGCCAGCAGCTTCTGGAGGGATATGCGTGGCTACACCTTC. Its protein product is CASSFWRDMRGYTF.